The present T cell receptor beta chain was sequenced within a study of Graves' ophthalmopathy and Graves' hyperthyroidism. V was pared by 4 bases and J by 1 base, with 11 bases between. This CDR3 is built from 14 residues. Germline values: CDR1 SNHLY, CDR2 FYNNEI. TCR beta CDR3 amplification used RNA transcripts. HTBI-primed RT-PCR formed the first round, and a multiplex PCR formed the second. TCRdb ran MiXCR on the multiplex PCR reads and lists one entry per CDR3 protein. The sample has 200,000 to 300,000 distinct CDR3 sequences, approximately 42% seen once; the top ten hold more than 45%. Ophthalmopathic donors had moderate-to-severe activity, CAS ≥3 and NOSPECS ≥4, with disease that had lasted under 3 months. This clonotype appeared a few times. Its target is not known. Overall study findings and caveats: A classifier, a 13-signature model, separated ophthalmopathy from stable hyperthyroidism with about 87% sensitivity and approximately 80% specificity. Most expanded thyroid clonotypes above 0.001 frequency also appeared in blood.

The chain employs TRBV2 and TRBJ2-7; D could derive from TRBD1 or TRBD2 (5 bases each). The receptor's source is an adult man with Graves' ophthalmopathy. Sequencing used peripheral blood. CDR3 residues: CASSVRGRSYEQYF. CDR3 in DNA: TGTGCCAGCAGTGTGAGGGGCCGGTCCTACGAGCAGTACTTC. The variable domain in full, with the rest retrieved from reference TRBV2 and TRBJ2-7, is EPEVTQTPSHQVTQMGQEVILRCVPISNHLYFYWYRQILGQKVEFLVSFYNNEISEKSEIFDDQFSVERPDGSNFTLKIRSTKLEDSAMYFCASSVRGRSYEQYFGPGTRLTVT.